These 10 T cell receptor beta chains were sequenced from one sample in a study of CD8 T cells in ankylosing spondylitis. TCRdb independently ran MiXCR on the 5' RACE reads; one entry per CDR3 protein. The data hold tens of thousands of distinct CDR3 sequences, with around 25% observed a single time. Material: blood, either unsorted or a sorted T cell fraction (not recorded which). These receptor sequences come from a male donor with ankylosing spondylitis or in good health (not recorded which).

The chain has TRBV7-9 and TRBJ2-3; D is uncertain. V lost 2 bases, J lost 6 bases, and 9 bases lay in between. CDR3 length: 13 amino acids. CDR1 is SEHNR, CDR2 FQNEAQ, per germline (reference sequence). The CDR3 region is CASSLFSSDTQYF. CDR3 DNA sequence: TGTGCCAGCAGCTTATTTTCATCCGATACGCAGTATTTT.

J is TRBJ2-2 and V is TRBV9; TRBD2 matches 7 bases. V was clipped by 3 bases and J by 4 bases; unmatched bases: 6. The CDR3 is 15 amino acids. The germline gives CDR1 SGDLS, CDR2 YYNGEE. The CDR3 reads CASSAGTTGTGELFF. DNA for the CDR3: TGTGCCAGCAGCGCCGGGACTACAGGCACCGGGGAGCTGTTTTTT.

This clonotype has a count of ten or more. The chain uses TRBV7-6 and TRBJ2-7; D uncertain. CDR1 and CDR2 from the germline V gene are SGHVS and FNYEAQ. The germline V and J ends were trimmed by 10 bases and 3 bases, with 19 bases remaining between them. The CDR3 runs to 14 residues. This CDR3 is CATQRDTSSYEQYF. The CDR3 DNA sequence: TGTGCCACCCAGCGAGACACCTCAAGCTACGAGCAGTACTTC.

This clonotype was seen only a few times. The chain recombines TRBV20-1 with TRBJ1-3; a weak D match, TRBD1 (6 bases). Germline loops: CDR1 DFQATT, CDR2 SNEGSKA (reference sequence). Trimming stripped 5 bases from V and 2 bases from J, with 25 bases between. CDR3 length: 18 residues. The CDR3 DNA reads TGCAGTGCTGACTCCCTCGCGACAGGTCATAATGCTGGAAACACCATATATTTT. Translating gives CSADSLATGHNAGNTIYF.

The rearrangement links TRBV27 to TRBJ1-2; 9 positions agree with TRBD1. CDR1 is MNHEY and CDR2 is SMNVEV in the germline V gene (reference sequence). V trimming: 5 bases; J trimming: 2 bases; junction bases outside the gene matches: 6. The CDR3 extends over 15 amino acids. CDR3 coding DNA: TGTGCCAGCAGTCCGGGACAGGGTCGAAACTATGGCTACACCTTC. It specifies CASSPGQGRNYGYTF.

This clonotype showed up just a few times. V is TRBV6-1 and J is TRBJ1-6; TRBD1 is a possible D gene (5 bases). Trimming stripped 6 bases from V and 0 bases from J, with 18 bases between. The germline gives CDR1 MNHNS, CDR2 SASEGT. This CDR3 comprises 18 residues. The CDR3 loop reads CASSRLRDGGSYNSPLHF. CDR3 coding DNA: TGTGCCAGCAGCCGGTTACGGGATGGGGGCTCCTATAATTCACCCCTCCACTTT.

V and J are TRBV7-3 and TRBJ2-7; D gene uncertain. The CDR3 extends over 14 amino acids. V shed 2 bases and J shed 6 bases, with 14 bases lying between them. Germline V lookup: CDR1 SGHTA, CDR2 FQGTGA. The CDR3 region is CASSLVGPRGEQYF. The CDR3 coding sequence is TGTGCCAGCAGCTTAGTAGGTCCTCGTGGCGAGCAGTACTTC.

This clonotype was counted only a few times. The chain uses TRBV27 and TRBJ2-3, with 8 bases identical to TRBD1. The length of the CDR3 is 16 residues. CDR1 and CDR2 from the germline V gene are MNHEY and SMNVEV (reference sequence). The V segment lost 7 bases and the J segment 2 bases; nucleotides outside the gene matches: 11. The CDR3 DNA sequence: TGTGCCAGCACCCGAAATGGACAGGGAAACACAGATACGCAGTATTTT. Translating it yields CASTRNGQGNTDTQYF.

This clonotype has a handful of counts. The DNA of the CDR3 is TGTGCCTGGACCGGATCATCCTACGAGCAGTACTTC. It encodes CAWTGSSYEQYF. The chain has TRBV30 and TRBJ2-7; no clear D. In germline, CDR1 is GTSNPN, CDR2 SVGIG (reference sequence). V dropped 4 bases and J dropped 1 base, with 8 bases sitting between them. The CDR3 is made up of 12 amino acids.

In this sample, this clonotype turned up a few times. The chain has TRBV4-2 and TRBJ2-1, with TRBD1 as a possible D gene (5 bases). CDR1 is LGHNA and CDR2 is YNFKEQ in the germline V gene. V was trimmed by 4 bases and J by 6 bases, leaving 13 bases between them. The CDR3 is 14 residues long. CDR3 bases: TGTGCCAGCAGCCCGGCTGGGGCAGTCAATGAGCAGTTCTTC. It codes for CASSPAGAVNEQFF.